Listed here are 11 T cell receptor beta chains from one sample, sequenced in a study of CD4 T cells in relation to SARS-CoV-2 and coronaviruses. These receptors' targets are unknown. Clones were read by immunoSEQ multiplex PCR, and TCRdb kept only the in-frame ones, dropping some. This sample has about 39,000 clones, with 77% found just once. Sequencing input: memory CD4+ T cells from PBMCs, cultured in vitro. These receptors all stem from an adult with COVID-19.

CDR3: CASSGLGYEQFF. DNA for the CDR3: TGTGCCAGCAGTGGCCTGGGATATGAGCAGTTCTTC. This chain links TRBV9 with TRBJ2-1; no firm D call. The germline V gene has CDR1 SGDLS and CDR2 YYNGEE. This CDR3 is 12 amino acids long. V gave up 5 bases and J gave up 8 bases, with 11 bases separating them.

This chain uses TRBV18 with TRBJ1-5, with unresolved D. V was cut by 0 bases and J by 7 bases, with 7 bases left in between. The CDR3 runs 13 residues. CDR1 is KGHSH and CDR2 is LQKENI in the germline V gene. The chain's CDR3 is CASSPPPGQPQHF. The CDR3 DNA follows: TGTGCCAGCTCACCACCTCCGGGGCAGCCCCAGCATTTT. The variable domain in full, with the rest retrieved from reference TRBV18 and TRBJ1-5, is NAGVMQNPRHLVRRRGQEARLRCSPMKGHSHVYWYRQLPEEGLKFMVYLQKENIIDESGMPKERFSAEFPKEGPSILRIQQVVRGDSAAYFCASSPPPGQPQHFGDGTRLSIL.

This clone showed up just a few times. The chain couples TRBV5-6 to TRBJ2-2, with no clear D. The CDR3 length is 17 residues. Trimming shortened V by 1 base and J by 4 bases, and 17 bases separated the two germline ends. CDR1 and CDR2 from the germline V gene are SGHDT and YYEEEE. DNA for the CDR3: TGTGCCAGCAGCTTGCGTCTAGGACCGCCACCCACCGGGGAGCTGTTTTTT. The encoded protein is CASSLRLGPPPTGELFF.

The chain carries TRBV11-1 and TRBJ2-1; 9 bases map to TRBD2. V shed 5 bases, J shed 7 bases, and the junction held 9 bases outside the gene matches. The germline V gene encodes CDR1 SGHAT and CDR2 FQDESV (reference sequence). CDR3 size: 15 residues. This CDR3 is CASSHRASGTNEQFF. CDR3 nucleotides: TGTGCCAGCAGCCACAGGGCTAGCGGGACTAATGAGCAGTTCTTC. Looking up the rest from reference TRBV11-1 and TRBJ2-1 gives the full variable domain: EAEVAQSPRYKITEKSQAVAFWCDPISGHATLYWYRQILGQGPELLVQFQDESVVDDSQLPKDRFSAERLKGVDSTLKIQPAELGDSAMYLCASSHRASGTNEQFFGPGTRLTVL.

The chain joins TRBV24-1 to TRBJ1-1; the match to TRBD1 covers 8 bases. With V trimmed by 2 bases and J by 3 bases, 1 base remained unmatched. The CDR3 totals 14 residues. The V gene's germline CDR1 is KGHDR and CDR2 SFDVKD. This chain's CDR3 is CATSDSTGDTEAFF. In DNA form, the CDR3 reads TGTGCCACCAGTGATTCGACAGGGGACACTGAAGCTTTCTTT.

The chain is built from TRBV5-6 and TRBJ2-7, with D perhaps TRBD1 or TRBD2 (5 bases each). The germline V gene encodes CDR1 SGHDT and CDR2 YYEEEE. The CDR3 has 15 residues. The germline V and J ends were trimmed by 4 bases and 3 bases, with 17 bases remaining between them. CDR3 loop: CASSGWGTANYEQYF. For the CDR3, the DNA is TGTGCCAGCAGCGGTTGGGGGACCGCTAACTACGAGCAGTACTTC.

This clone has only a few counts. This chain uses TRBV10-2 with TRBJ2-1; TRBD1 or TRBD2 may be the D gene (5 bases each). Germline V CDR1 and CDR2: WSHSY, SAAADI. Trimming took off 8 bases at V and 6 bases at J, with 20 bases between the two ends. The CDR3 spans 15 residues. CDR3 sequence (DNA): TGCGCCAGCTCCCGGGGCCTCAGCTTAGTCAATGAGCAGTTCTTC. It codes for CASSRGLSLVNEQFF.

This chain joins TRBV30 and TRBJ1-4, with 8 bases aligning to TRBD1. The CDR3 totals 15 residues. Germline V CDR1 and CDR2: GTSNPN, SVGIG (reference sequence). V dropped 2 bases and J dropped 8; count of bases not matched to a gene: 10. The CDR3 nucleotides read TGTGCCTGGAGTACTCCCGGGACAGGCCGGGAAAAACTGTTTTTT. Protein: CAWSTPGTGREKLFF. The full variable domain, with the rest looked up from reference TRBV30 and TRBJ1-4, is SQTIHQWPATLVQPVGSPLSLECTVEGTSNPNLYWYRQAAGRGLQLLFYSVGIGQISSEVPQNLSASRPQDRQFILSSKKLLLSDSGFYLCAWSTPGTGREKLFFGSGTQLSVL.

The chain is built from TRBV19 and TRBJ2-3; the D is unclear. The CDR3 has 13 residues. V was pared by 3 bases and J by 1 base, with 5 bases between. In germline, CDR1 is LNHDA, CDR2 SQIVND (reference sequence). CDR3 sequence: CASSITGTDTQYF. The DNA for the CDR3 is TGTGCCAGTAGTATTACAGGCACAGATACGCAGTATTTT.

CDR3 bases: TGTGCCAGCAGGCAAGAGGGGTACTACGAGCAGTACTTC. Protein sequence: CASRQEGYYEQYF. The rearrangement links TRBV27 to TRBJ2-7; either TRBD1 or TRBD2 may supply D (5 bases each). From germline, CDR1 is MNHEY and CDR2 SMNVEV (reference sequence). Trimming took off 6 bases at V and 3 bases at J, with 12 bases between the two ends. The CDR3 is made up of 13 amino acids.

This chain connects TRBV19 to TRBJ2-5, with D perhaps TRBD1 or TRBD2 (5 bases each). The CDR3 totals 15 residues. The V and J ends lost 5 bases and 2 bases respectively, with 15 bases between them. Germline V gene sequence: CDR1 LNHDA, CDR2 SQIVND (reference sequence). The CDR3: CASSYGGALQETQYF. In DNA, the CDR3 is TGTGCCAGTAGTTATGGGGGAGCTCTGCAAGAGACCCAGTACTTC.